This passage covers 8 T cell receptor beta chains from one sample sequenced in a study of T cell responses to AZD1222 COVID-19 vaccine. TCRdb keeps only in-frame clones here, not all; method: immunoSEQ multiplex PCR. This sample has 70,000 to 100,000 clones; around 85% occur once, and the top ten carry around 3.7%. The source material was peripheral blood, sampled 28 days after the second AZD1222 dose. These receptor sequences come from an adult who received the AZD1222 COVID-19 vaccine.

This chain connects TRBV4-3 to TRBJ2-1; 11 bases align to TRBD2. V was clipped by 3 bases and J by 3 bases; unmatched bases: 4. Germline values: CDR1 LGHNA, CDR2 YSLEER. The CDR3 loop spans 16 amino acids. CDR3 sequence (DNA): TGCGCCAGCAGCCAGGAACTAGCGGGAGACTACAATGAGCAGTTCTTC. Encoded protein: CASSQELAGDYNEQFF.

The chain recombines TRBV4-2 with TRBJ1-2, with 9 bases fitting TRBD1. Unmatched junction bases numbered 2, after V lost 4 bases and J lost 2 bases. Germline V lookup: CDR1 LGHNA, CDR2 YNFKEQ. The CDR3 spans 14 residues. The CDR3 nucleotides read TGTGCCAGCAGCCCCACAGGGGGCAACTATGGCTACACCTTC. The encoded protein is CASSPTGGNYGYTF.

This clone was counted a few times. The V and J genes are TRBV27 and TRBJ1-3, with D maybe TRBD1 (5 bases). The V gene lost 5 bases and the J gene lost 0 bases, with 8 bases spanning the gap. CDR1 is MNHEY, CDR2 SMNVEV, per germline (reference sequence). The CDR3 loop spans 14 amino acids. CDR3 DNA sequence: TGTGCCAGCAGTCGCAGGGCCTCTGGAAACACCATATATTTT. It is translated as CASSRRASGNTIYF.

V gene TRBV7-2 combines with J gene TRBJ2-7; the match to TRBD2 covers 11 bases. Germline V gene lookup returns CDR1 SGHTA and CDR2 FQGNSA. J gave up 3 bases and V 5 bases, and 6 bases lay outside the gene matches. CDR3 length: 15 amino acids. The CDR3 sequence is CASSPWTSGFYEQYF. As DNA, the CDR3 is TGTGCCAGCAGCCCGTGGACTAGCGGGTTCTACGAGCAGTACTTC.

This chain connects TRBV19 to TRBJ2-7; tentative D call: TRBD2 (5 bases). The length of the CDR3 is 13 residues. Trimming pared 9 bases from V and 7 bases from J, leaving 19 bases between. Germline loops: CDR1 LNHDA, CDR2 SQIVND (reference sequence). CDR3 sequence: CARKRGPTREQYF. CDR3 in DNA: TGTGCCAGAAAACGGGGTCCTACCAGGGAGCAGTACTTC.

This clone showed up just a few times. This chain links TRBV14 with TRBJ1-6, with 7 bases aligning to TRBD1. CDR3 length: 15 amino acids. Germline V gene lookup returns CDR1 SGHDN and CDR2 FVKESK. J lost 9 bases, V lost 1 base, and 6 bases had no gene match. CDR3 amino acids: CASSQVRGLSSPLHF. In nucleotides, the CDR3 is TGTGCCAGCAGCCAAGTTAGGGGGCTTAGTTCACCCCTCCACTTT.

The chain is built from TRBV19 and TRBJ1-2, with D possibly TRBD1 on 5 matching bases. CDR3 length equals 16 residues. V lost 1 base and J lost 1, with 13 bases in between. Germline V gives CDR1 LNHDA, CDR2 SQIVND (reference sequence). The CDR3 sequence is CASSIVAGAHNYGYTF. DNA of the CDR3: TGTGCCAGTAGTATAGTGGCTGGGGCGCATAACTATGGCTACACCTTC.

This chain joins TRBV28 and TRBJ1-4, with 7 bases lining up with TRBD1. From germline, CDR1 is MDHEN and CDR2 SYDVKM. V lost 7 bases, J lost 5 bases, and 7 bases stayed unmatched. This CDR3 is built from 14 residues. The CDR3 region is CASTLGQTNEKLFF. The CDR3 coding sequence is TGTGCCAGCACCTTGGGACAGACAAATGAAAAACTGTTTTTT. Full variable domain (outside the CDR3, taken from reference TRBV28 and TRBJ1-4): DVKVTQSSRYLVKRTGEKVFLECVQDMDHENMFWYRQDPGLGLRLIYFSYDVKMKEKGDIPEGYSVSREKKERFSLILESASTNQTSMYLCASTLGQTNEKLFFGSGTQLSVL.